This T cell receptor (beta chain) was observed in a study of T-cell reconstitution after alpha-beta-depleted transplantation in children. CDR1 is SGHAT, CDR2 FQNNGV, per germline. The CDR3 totals 18 residues. V trimming: 5 bases; J trimming: 7 bases; junction bases outside the gene matches: 11. This clonotype was recorded a few times. Unique molecular identifiers were used to barcode this TCRbeta library. TCRdb ran MiXCR on the PCR reads and lists one entry per CDR3 protein. The sample has around 250,000 distinct CDR3 sequences; 9.9% are singletons. Sequenced here: PBMCs from the stem cell graft donor, sampled from the stem cell graft. The TCR sequence derives from a human donor who donated a stem cell graft to a child with SCID. V gene TRBV11-2 combines with J gene TRBJ2-4; 16 nucleotides agree with TRBD2. The DNA of the CDR3 is TGTGCCAGCAGCGATCCCTCGGGACTAGCGGGGGGGCCGAACATTCAGTACTTC. This encodes CASSDPSGLAGGPNIQYF. Based on the CDR3 plus reference TRBV11-2 and TRBJ2-4, the full variable domain is EAGVAQSPRYKIIEKRQSVAFWCNPISGHATLYWYQQILGQGPKLLIQFQNNGVVDDSQLPKDRFSAERLKGVDSTLKIQPAKLEDSAVYLCASSDPSGLAGGPNIQYFGAGTRLSVL.